Sequencing of this T cell receptor (beta chain) was carried out in a study of regulatory T cells in long-lasting Graves disease. Across the whole study: With positive TSH receptor antibodies and over 5 years of antithyroid drugs, Graves' disease was considered persistent. Study-wide results and caveats: With persistent disease, TRBV28, TRBJ1-2 and TRBJ2-5 were the favored segments.

According to the study, TCR beta libraries were built with iRepertoire HTBI primers and CDR3-region Arm-PCR. A single record per CDR3 protein comes from TCRdb applying MiXCR to the multiplex PCR reads. Among about 660,000 distinct CDR3 sequences listed, roughly 30% were seen once. Turning to this clonotype: Its antigen remains unknown.

The V end lost 4 bases, the J end lost 7 bases, and 8 bases lay between the germline ends. Germline CDR1 PRHDT, CDR2 FYEKMQ (reference sequence). The CDR3 extends over 13 amino acids. The sample's time point: persistent/refractory GD, antithyroid drugs over 5 years with positive TRAb. With RNA extracted from PBMCs as input, the TCR library was made. Graves' disease was diagnosed by American Thyroid Association guidelines. This clonotype originated in a female donor with Graves disease. The rearrangement links TRBV13 to TRBJ1-6; maybe TRBD1 (6 bases). The specimen comprised peripheral blood mononuclear cells (PBMCs), sampled when the disease was refractory, from a patient treated with antithyroid drugs. The CDR3 nucleotides read TGTGCCAGCAGCTCAGGGGACAATTCACCCCTCCACTTT. The encoded protein is CASSSGDNSPLHF.